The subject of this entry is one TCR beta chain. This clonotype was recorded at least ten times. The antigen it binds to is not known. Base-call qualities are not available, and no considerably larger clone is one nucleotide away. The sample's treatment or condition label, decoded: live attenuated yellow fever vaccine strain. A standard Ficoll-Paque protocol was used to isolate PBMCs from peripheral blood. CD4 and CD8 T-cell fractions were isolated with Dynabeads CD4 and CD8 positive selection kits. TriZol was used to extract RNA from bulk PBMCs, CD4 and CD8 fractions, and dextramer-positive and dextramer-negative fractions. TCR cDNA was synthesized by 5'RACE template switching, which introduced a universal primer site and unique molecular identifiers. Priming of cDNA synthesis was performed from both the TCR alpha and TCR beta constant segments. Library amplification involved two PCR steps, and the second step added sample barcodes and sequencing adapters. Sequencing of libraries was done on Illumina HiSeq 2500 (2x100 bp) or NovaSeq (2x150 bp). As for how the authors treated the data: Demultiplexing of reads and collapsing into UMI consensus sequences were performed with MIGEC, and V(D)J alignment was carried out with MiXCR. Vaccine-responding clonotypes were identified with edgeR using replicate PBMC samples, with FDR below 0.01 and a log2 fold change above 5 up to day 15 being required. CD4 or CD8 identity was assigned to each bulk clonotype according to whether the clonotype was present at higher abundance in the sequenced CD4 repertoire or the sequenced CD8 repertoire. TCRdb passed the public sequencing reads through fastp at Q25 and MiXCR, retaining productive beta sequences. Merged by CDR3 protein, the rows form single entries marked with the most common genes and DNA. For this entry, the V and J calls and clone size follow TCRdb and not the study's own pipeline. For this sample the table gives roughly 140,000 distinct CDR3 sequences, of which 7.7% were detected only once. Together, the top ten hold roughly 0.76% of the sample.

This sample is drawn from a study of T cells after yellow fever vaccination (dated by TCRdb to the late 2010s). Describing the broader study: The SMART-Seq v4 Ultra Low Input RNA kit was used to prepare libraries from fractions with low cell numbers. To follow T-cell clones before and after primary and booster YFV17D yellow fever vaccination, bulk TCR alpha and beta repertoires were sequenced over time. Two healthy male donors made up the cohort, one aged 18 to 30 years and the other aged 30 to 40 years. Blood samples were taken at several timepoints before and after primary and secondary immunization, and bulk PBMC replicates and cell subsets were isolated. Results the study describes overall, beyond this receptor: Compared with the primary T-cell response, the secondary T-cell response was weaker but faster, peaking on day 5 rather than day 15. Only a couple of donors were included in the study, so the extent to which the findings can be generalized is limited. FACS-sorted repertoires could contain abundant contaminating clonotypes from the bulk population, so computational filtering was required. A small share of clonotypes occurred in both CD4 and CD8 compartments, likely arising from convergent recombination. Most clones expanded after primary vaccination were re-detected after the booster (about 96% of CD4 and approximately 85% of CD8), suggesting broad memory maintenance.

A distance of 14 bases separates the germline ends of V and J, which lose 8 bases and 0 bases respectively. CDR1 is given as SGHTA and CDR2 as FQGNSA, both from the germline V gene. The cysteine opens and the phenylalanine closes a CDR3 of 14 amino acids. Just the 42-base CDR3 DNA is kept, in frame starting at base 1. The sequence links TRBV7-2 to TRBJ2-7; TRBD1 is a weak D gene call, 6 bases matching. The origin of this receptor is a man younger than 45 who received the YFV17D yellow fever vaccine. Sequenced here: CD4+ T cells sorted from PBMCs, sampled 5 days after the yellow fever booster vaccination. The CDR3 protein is CASSLDRSSYEQYF. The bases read TGTGCCAGCTCACTGGACAGATCCTCCTACGAGCAGTACTTC.